This TCR beta chain was identified during a study of T cells in Graves' hyperthyroidism and ophthalmopathy. Regarding the study as a whole: Most thyroid clonotypes expanded above 0.001 were also detected in blood.

In regard to this clonotype: The antigen is unknown.

Subjects aged 18 to 65 presented with newly diagnosed hyperthyroidism of less than 2 months' duration. Criteria for exclusion of patients were uncontrolled infection, other autoimmune disease, pregnancy or lactation. The study based diagnoses on clinical symptoms, serum thyroxine and TRAb, thyroid ultrasound and orbital computed tomography. Per the germline V gene, CDR1 is LNHDA and CDR2 is SQIVND (reference sequence). Germline trimming cut 8 bases from V and 5 bases from J; bases unmatched to any gene: 15. The CDR3 sequence is 16 residues long. What was amplified from RNA transcripts were TCR beta CDR3 regions. Primed by the HTBI set, a first-round RT-PCR was run on the TCR CDR3. TCRdb re-analysed the multiplex PCR reads in MiXCR, keeping a single row per CDR3 protein. The table shows roughly 360,000 distinct CDR3 sequences, with roughly 12% occurring only once.

The receptor was isolated from a man younger than 40 with Graves' hyperthyroidism that later progressed to Graves' ophthalmopathy. The sample taken for sequencing was blood. The chain carries TRBV19 and TRBJ1-2; 9 positions agree with TRBD1. CDR3 DNA: TGTGCCAGTCGAACCCGTCCCCACAGGGGGCTTTATGGCTACACCTTC. Amino acids: CASRTRPHRGLYGYTF.